This T cell receptor (beta chain) was found in a study of cytomegalovirus exposure and HLA in healthy donors. General study findings and limits: One later analysis reportedly identified an Asian-associated ancestry cluster that showed fewer N-insertions than the approximately 700-donor mean. Cytomegalovirus status, reportedly, was diagnosed with high specificity and sensitivity by the classifier.

This CDR3 has 12 amino acids. Germline CDR1 and CDR2: SGHKS and YYEKEE (reference sequence). V was clipped by 4 bases and J by 0 bases, with 4 bases between them. For this clone: Its antigen remains unknown.

PCR primers comprised 60 Vbeta and 13 Jbeta primers. The data were produced by immunoSEQ multiplex PCR, yet TCRdb's version contains in-frame clones alone and is incomplete. Counted here are around 200,000 clones, 84% occurring once; the ten biggest clones make up 1.2%. The TCR comes from a girl aged 2 to 9 in good health and CMV-seropositive. Material: PBMCs. The rearrangement links TRBV5-5 to TRBJ1-1; unclear D gene. The CDR3 spells CASSPLNTEAFF. The CDR3, as DNA: TGTGCCAGCAGCCCGTTGAACACTGAAGCTTTCTTT.